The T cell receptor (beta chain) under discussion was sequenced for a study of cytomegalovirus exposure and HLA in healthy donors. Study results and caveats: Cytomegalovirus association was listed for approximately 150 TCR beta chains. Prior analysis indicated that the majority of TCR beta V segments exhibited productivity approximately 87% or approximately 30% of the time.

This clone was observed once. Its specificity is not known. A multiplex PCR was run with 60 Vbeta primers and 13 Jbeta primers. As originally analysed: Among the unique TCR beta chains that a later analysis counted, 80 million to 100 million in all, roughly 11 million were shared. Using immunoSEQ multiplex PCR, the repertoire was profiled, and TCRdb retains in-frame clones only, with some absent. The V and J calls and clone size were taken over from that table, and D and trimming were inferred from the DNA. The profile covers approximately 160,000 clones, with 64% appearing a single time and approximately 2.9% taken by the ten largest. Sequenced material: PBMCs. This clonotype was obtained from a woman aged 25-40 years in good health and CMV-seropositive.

The CDR3 DNA is TGTGCCTGGAGTGTAATAGCGGGGGTACAAGAGACCCAGTACTTC. Its translation: CAWSVIAGVQETQYF. This chain uses TRBV30 with TRBJ2-5, with 9 bases matching TRBD2. Germline V gene sequence: CDR1 GTSNPN, CDR2 SVGIG (reference sequence). The CDR3 spans 15 residues. With 0 bases clipped from V and 2 bases from J, the junction kept 4 bases outside the gene matches.